A single T cell receptor beta chain is shown here with its context. Measured with immunoSEQ multiplex PCR; TCRdb has only the in-frame clones, and not every one. The sample lists some 400,000 clones; around 87% were seen once. This entry belongs to a study of blood T cell repertoires in COVID-19. The Seattle patients, enrolled during active infection, were followed longitudinally. The CDR3 has 15 residues. The chain employs TRBV12-2 and TRBJ2-3; no DNA check was done on the table's D call, TRBD2. TRBV12-2 counts as a pseudogene. The source material was peripheral blood. The receptor comes from a woman in her sixties or seventies with COVID-19, enrolled during active disease. The CDR3 here is CASRFKSGGGDTQYF. CDR3 DNA sequence: TGTGCAAGTCGCTTTAAAAGCGGGGGAGGAGATACGCAGTATTTT.